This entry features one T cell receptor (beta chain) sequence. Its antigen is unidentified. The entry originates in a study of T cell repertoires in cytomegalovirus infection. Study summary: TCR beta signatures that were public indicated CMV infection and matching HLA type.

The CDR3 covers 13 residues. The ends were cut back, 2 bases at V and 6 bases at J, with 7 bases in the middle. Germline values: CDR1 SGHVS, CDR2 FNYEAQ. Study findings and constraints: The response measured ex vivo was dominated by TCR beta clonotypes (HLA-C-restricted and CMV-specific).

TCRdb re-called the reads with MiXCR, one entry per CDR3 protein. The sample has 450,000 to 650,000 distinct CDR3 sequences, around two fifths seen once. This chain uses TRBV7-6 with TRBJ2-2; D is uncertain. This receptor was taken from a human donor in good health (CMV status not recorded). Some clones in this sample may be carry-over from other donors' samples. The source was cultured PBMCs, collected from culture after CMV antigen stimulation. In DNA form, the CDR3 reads TGTGCCAGCAGCTTAATAAGGGCCGGGGAGCTGTTTTTT. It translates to CASSLIRAGELFF.